This T cell receptor beta chain was found in a study of PD-1 blockade in classical Hodgkin lymphoma. Regarding the study as a whole: Initiation of nivolumab under 1 year after ASCT led to exclusion of patients. CD4+ TCR diversity, unlike CD8+, rose significantly by C4D1.

On this clone itself: Its antigen is currently unknown.

Sequenced by immunoSEQ multiplex PCR; TCRdb stores in-frame clones only, minus some. The sample gives under 30,000 clones, more than 85% of which show up once; roughly 0.48% is in the top ten. Time point here: cycle 4 day 1 (C4D1), after five to seven weeks of nivolumab. Each patient's relapse followed autologous stem cell transplantation, and brentuximab vedotin exposure varied. Magnetic negative selection was used to purify CD4+ T cells from PBMCs that had been thawed. Germline values: CDR1 SGHTA, CDR2 FQGNSA. After removal of 3 bases from V and 2 bases from J, the junction contained 12 bases not matched to a gene. There are 19 residues in the CDR3.

The V gene is TRBV7-2, the J gene TRBJ2-1, with 11 positions matching TRBD2. This sequence was found in a human donor with classical Hodgkin lymphoma. The specimen was CD4+ T cells from blood, collected before the fourth cycle of nivolumab. CDR3 protein: CASSFPGGLAGATYNEQFF. In DNA form, the CDR3 reads TGTGCCAGCAGCTTCCCCGGAGGACTAGCGGGCGCTACCTACAATGAGCAGTTCTTC.